The clone carrying this T cell receptor beta chain was counted only a few times. Antigen specificity is unknown. Every bit of the isolated RNA underwent reverse transcription, so sequencing read expressed TCRB transcripts. The data were produced by immunoSEQ multiplex PCR, yet TCRdb's version contains in-frame clones alone and is incomplete. The table lists roughly 310,000 clones, approximately 11% of them singletons, with about 0.014% in the top ten. The CDR3 sequence is 16 residues long. Germline loops: CDR1 SGHAT, CDR2 FQDESV (reference sequence). V was pared by 5 bases and J by 4 bases, with 13 bases of the junction left unmatched. This sample stems from a study of beta chain features in type 1 diabetes. Study-wide points: Moderate yet significant TCRB CDR3 shortening was seen in Type 1 diabetes patients in all four CD4+ subsets.

The chain carries TRBV11-1 and TRBJ1-1; 7 nucleotides agree with TRBD1. Sequenced material: naive CD4+ T cells from blood. This clonotype was sampled from a woman aged 30 to 39 in good health. The CDR3 DNA reads TGTGCCAGCAGCCCCTACTCCGGGACAGCGGGCACTGAAGCTTTCTTT. It encodes CASSPYSGTAGTEAFF.